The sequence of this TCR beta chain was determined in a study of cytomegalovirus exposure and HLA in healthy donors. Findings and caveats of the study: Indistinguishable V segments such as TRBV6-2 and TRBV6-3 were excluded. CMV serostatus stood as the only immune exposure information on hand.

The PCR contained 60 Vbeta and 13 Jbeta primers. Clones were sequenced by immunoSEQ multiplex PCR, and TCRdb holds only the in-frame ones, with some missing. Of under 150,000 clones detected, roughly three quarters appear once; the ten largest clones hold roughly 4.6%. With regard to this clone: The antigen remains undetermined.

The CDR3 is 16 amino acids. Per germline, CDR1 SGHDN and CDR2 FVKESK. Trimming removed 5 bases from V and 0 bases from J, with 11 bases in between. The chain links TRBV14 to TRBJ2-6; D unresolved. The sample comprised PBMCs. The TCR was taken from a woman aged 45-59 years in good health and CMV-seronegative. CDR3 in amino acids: CASSYARSSGANVLTF. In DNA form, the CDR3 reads TGTGCCAGCAGCTACGCGCGGAGCTCTGGGGCCAACGTCCTGACTTTC.